These 5 T cell receptor beta chains were sequenced from one sample in a study of T cells in Graves' hyperthyroidism and ophthalmopathy. RNA transcripts served as the template for amplifying TCR beta CDR3 regions. First-round RT-PCR with HTBI primers amplified the TCR CDR3 region. TCRdb re-analysed the multiplex PCR reads in MiXCR, keeping a single row per CDR3 protein. The data contain fewer than 750,000 distinct CDR3 sequences, roughly 15% of them seen just once; the ten biggest clones take up approximately 12%. Sequenced sample: blood. These receptors all stem from a woman aged 45-65 years with Graves' ophthalmopathy.

This clonotype has more than one count but fewer than ten. J is TRBJ2-5 and V is TRBV24-1; no clear D. This CDR3 spans 14 amino acids. CDR1 KGHDR and CDR2 SFDVKD come from the germline V gene. V shed 4 bases and J shed 2 bases, with 10 bases lying between them. The CDR3 DNA reads TGTGCCACCAGTGACCGCGGCAGGCAAGAGACCCAGTACTTC. Its translation is CATSDRGRQETQYF.

The V gene is TRBV9, the J gene TRBJ2-2, with D perhaps matching TRBD2 (7 bases). Trimming shortened V by 3 bases and J by 6 bases, and 18 bases separated the two germline ends. The CDR3 contains 16 residues. The germline CDR1 and CDR2 sequences are SGDLS and YYNGEE. CDR3 residues: CASSEGGDLSPGELFF. CDR3 bases: TGTGCCAGCAGCGAGGGGGGGGACCTTTCTCCCGGGGAGCTGTTTTTT.

This clonotype appeared a few times. The chain combines TRBV6-6 with TRBJ1-5, with 7 bases lining up with TRBD1. The germline gives CDR1 MNHNY, CDR2 SVGAGI (reference sequence). V gave up 4 bases and J gave up 1 base; unmatched junction bases: 7. This CDR3 contains 16 residues. CDR3 residues: CASSSRQGRSNQPQHF. The DNA for the CDR3 is TGTGCCAGCAGTTCTCGACAGGGTAGAAGCAATCAGCCCCAGCATTTT.

J is TRBJ2-5 and V is TRBV24-1; 9 bases line up with TRBD1. The V segment lost 6 bases and the J segment 3 bases; nucleotides outside the gene matches: 7. The length of the CDR3 is 15 residues. In germline, CDR1 is KGHDR, CDR2 SFDVKD. This CDR3 reads CATSSLGQGEETQYF. The CDR3 nucleotides are TGTGCCACCAGTTCACTGGGACAGGGAGAAGAGACCCAGTACTTC.

This clonotype occurred a few times. This sequence joins TRBV11-3 and TRBJ2-1, with TRBD2 matching 12 bases. V was pared by 4 bases and J by 1 base, with 14 bases of the junction left unmatched. CDR3 size: 20 residues. Germline V gene lookup returns CDR1 SGHNT and CDR2 YENEEA. The CDR3, as DNA: TGTGCCAGCAGCTCTAAGAAGGGGTGGACTAGCGGGAAATCCTACAATGAGCAGTTCTTC. Protein product: CASSSKKGWTSGKSYNEQFF.